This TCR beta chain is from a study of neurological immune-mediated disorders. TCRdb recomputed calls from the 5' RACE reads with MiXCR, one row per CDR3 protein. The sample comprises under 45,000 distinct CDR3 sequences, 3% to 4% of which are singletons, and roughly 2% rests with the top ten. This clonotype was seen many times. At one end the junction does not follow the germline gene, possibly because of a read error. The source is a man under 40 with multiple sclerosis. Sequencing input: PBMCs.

The CDR3 DNA follows: TGTGCCAGCAGTTTAGCCGGGACAGGGGATCAGCCCCAGAATTTT. Amino acids: CASSLAGTGDQPQNF. J is TRBJ1-5 and V is TRBV12-3 or TRBV12-4, with TRBD1 identical over 10 bases. This CDR3 contains 15 residues.